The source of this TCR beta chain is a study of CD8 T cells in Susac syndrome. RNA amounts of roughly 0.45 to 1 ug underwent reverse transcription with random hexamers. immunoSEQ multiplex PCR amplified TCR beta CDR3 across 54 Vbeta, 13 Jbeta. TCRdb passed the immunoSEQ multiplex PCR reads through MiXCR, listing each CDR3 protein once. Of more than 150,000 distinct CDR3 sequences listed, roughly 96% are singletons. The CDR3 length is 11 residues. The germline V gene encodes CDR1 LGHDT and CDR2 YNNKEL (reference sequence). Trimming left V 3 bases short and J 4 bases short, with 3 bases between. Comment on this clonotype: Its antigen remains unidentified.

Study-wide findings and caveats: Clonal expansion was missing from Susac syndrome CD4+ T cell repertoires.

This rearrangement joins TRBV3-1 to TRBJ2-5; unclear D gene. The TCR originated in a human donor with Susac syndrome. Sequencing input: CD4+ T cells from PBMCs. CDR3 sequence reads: CASSHSETQYF. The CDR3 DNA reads TGTGCCAGCAGCCATTCAGAGACCCAGTACTTC.